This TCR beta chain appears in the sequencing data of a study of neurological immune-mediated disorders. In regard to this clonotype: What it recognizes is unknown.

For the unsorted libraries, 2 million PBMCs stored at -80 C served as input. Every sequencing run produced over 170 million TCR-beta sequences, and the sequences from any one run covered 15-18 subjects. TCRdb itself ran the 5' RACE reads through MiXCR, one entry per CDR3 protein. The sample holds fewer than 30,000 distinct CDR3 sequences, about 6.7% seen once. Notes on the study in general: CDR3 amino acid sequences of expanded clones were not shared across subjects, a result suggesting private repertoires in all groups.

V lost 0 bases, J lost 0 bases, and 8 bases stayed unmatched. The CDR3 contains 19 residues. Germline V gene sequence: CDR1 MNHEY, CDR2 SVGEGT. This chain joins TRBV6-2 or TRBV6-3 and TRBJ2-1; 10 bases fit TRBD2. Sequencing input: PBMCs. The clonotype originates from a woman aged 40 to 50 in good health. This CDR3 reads CASSYSHIAGGPSYNEQFF. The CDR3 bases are TGTGCCAGCAGTTACTCCCACATAGCGGGAGGCCCCTCCTACAATGAGCAGTTCTTC.